This TCR beta chain was found in a study of T-cell memory formation after mild COVID-19. Turning to the study itself: Clusters of TCRs were largely donor specific. Study-level findings and limits: Memory from before infection featured some responding clones, which suggests cross-reactive memory joined. Clones which contracted sat mainly in CM and EM if CD4+, and in EMRA if CD8+.

5'RACE with constant-segment primers built TCRalpha and TCRbeta cDNA libraries with UMIs. TCRdb fed the 5' RACE reads into MiXCR, producing one record per CDR3 protein. This table has about 470,000 distinct CDR3 sequences, around a sixth appearing once. V was shortened by 3 bases and J by 4 bases, with 10 bases between the two germline ends. CDR1 and CDR2 (germline): DFQATT, SNEGSKA (reference sequence). The CDR3 covers 13 residues. Remarks on this clonotype: Its specificity is not known.

V usage is TRBV20-1 and J usage is TRBJ1-5, with D hard to call. The sample consisted of PBMCs or a T cell subset sorted from them (not recorded which). The clonotype comes from an adult woman who had mild COVID-19 (a few samples of this study predate the infection). Cell type and time point are not known. The CDR3 sequence: CSASVGSNQPQHF. The DNA of the CDR3 is TGCAGTGCTAGTGTGGGGTCTAATCAGCCCCAGCATTTT.